The 11 T cell receptor beta chains given below trace back to one sample, sequenced in a study of blood T cell repertoires in COVID-19. The table came from immunoSEQ multiplex PCR; TCRdb's copy has only in-frame clones and leaves some out. The data contain around 140,000 clones, approximately 84% of them singletons. Sequences were obtained from peripheral blood. The receptors come from a woman older than 75 with acute or convalescent COVID-19.

CDR3 sequence: CASSPRGLSSYNSPLHF. The CDR3 DNA is TGTGCCAGCAGCCCCAGGGGGTTGAGCTCCTATAATTCACCCCTCCACTTT. V is TRBV9 and J is TRBJ1-6; the match to TRBD1 covers 7 bases. J gave up 0 bases and V 4 bases, and 7 bases lay outside the gene matches. The CDR3 is 17 amino acids. Germline CDR1 SGDLS, CDR2 YYNGEE.

V and J are TRBV27 and TRBJ2-2, with 10 nucleotides matching TRBD1. The CDR3 extends over 16 amino acids. CDR1 and CDR2 from the germline V gene are MNHEY and SMNVEV (reference sequence). V trimming: 7 bases; J trimming: 1 base; junction bases outside the gene matches: 6. The CDR3 bases are TGTGCCAGCACAAGACAGGGGGCTCTGAACACCGGGGAGCTGTTTTTT. Translating gives CASTRQGALNTGELFF.

This clone has only a few counts. This chain uses TRBV19 with TRBJ1-2, with D possibly TRBD1 on 6 matching bases. This CDR3 spans 16 amino acids. Trimming shortened V by 1 base and J by 4 bases, and 16 bases separated the two germline ends. Germline lookup yields CDR1 LNHDA and CDR2 SQIVND (reference sequence). Here the CDR3 reads CASSIGPLGQTYGYTF. CDR3 coding DNA: TGTGCCAGTAGTATAGGCCCCCTCGGACAGACCTATGGCTACACCTTC.

J is TRBJ2-7 and V is TRBV7-2, with TRBD2 identical over 9 bases. The length of the CDR3 is 14 residues. From germline, CDR1 is SGHTA and CDR2 FQGNSA. V gave up 5 bases and J gave up 4 bases; unmatched junction bases: 6. The CDR3 nucleotides read TGTGCCAGCAGCAGCCCGGGACTAGCTTACGAGCAGTACTTC. It encodes CASSSPGLAYEQYF.

This clone was observed a single time. The chain is built from TRBV7-6 and TRBJ1-1, with D perhaps TRBD1 (6 bases). The CDR3 is made up of 15 amino acids. Trimming cost V 3 bases and J 4 bases, with 15 bases left between them. Germline CDR1 SGHVS, CDR2 FNYEAQ. Here the CDR3 DNA reads TGTGCCAGCAGCTTCACGCGGGGGCTTGCCACTGAAGCTTTCTTT. It yields the protein CASSFTRGLATEAFF.

The chain combines TRBV3-1 (or the pseudogene TRBV3-2) with TRBJ2-6, with no clear D. V was pared by 3 bases and J by 4 bases, with 10 bases between. Germline V gene lookup returns CDR1 LGHDT and CDR2 YNNKEL (reference sequence). The CDR3 length is 15 residues. The CDR3 region is CASSQQVSGANVLTF. CDR3 DNA: TGTGCCAGCAGCCAGCAGGTCTCAGGGGCCAACGTCCTGACTTTC.

The V call is TRBV5-1, the J call TRBJ2-7; 9 positions agree with TRBD1. The V gene's germline CDR1 is SGHRS and CDR2 YFSETQ. The length of the CDR3 is 16 residues. V lost 1 base to trimming and J lost 5 bases; unmatched junction nucleotides: 10. CDR3 sequence (DNA): TGCGCCAGCAGCTTGCTTCCCGGGACAGGGATTAACGAGCAGTACTTC. Protein: CASSLLPGTGINEQYF. Combining the CDR3 with reference TRBV5-1 and TRBJ2-7 gives the whole variable domain KAGVTQTPRYLIKTRGQQVTLSCSPISGHRSVSWYQQTPGQGLQFLFEYFSETQRNKGNFPGRFSGRQFSNSRSEMNVSTLELGDSALYLCASSLLPGTGINEQYFGPGTRLTVT.

V gene TRBV10-3 combines with J gene TRBJ1-5; perhaps TRBD1 as D (5 bases). V was shortened by 3 bases and J by 6 bases, with 15 bases between the two germline ends. Germline CDR1 is ENHRY and CDR2 is SYGVKD. There are 15 residues in the CDR3. The CDR3 region has the DNA TGTGCCATCAGTGACAGGCAGGGCTGGGGTCAGCCCCAGCATTTT. Its protein is CAISDRQGWGQPQHF.

The genes are TRBV5-6 and TRBJ1-5, with TRBD1 identical over 12 bases. Germline loops: CDR1 SGHDT, CDR2 YYEEEE. The CDR3 consists of 13 residues. The V and J ends lost 4 bases and 13 bases, in that order; junction bases with no gene match: 6. The CDR3 spells CASSRDRGLLQHF. CDR3 nucleotides: TGTGCCAGCAGCCGGGACAGGGGGCTTCTTCAGCATTTT.

The rearrangement uses TRBV19 and TRBJ1-4; possibly TRBD1 for D (5 bases). The CDR3 covers 13 residues. The V end was cut by 4 bases, the J end by 10 bases, with 13 bases between. CDR1 is LNHDA and CDR2 is SQIVND in the germline V gene (reference sequence). The CDR3 DNA follows: TGTGCCAGTAGTACGACGACAGACGGAAAACTGTTTTTT. The encoded protein is CASSTTTDGKLFF.

The chain couples TRBV30 to TRBJ1-2, with TRBD1 matching over 8 bases. The CDR3 runs 13 residues. CDR1 is GTSNPN and CDR2 is SVGIG in the germline V gene (reference sequence). Losses at the gene ends were 3 bases for V and 3 bases for J; bases not matched to a gene: 3. The CDR3: CAWSPGGYYGYTF. The CDR3 region has the DNA TGTGCCTGGAGCCCAGGGGGCTACTATGGCTACACCTTC.